A selection of T cell receptor beta chains follows, all from one sample in a study of cytomegalovirus exposure and HLA in healthy donors. The method was immunoSEQ multiplex PCR; TCRdb's version includes in-frame clones alone and lacks a portion of them. The top ten clones hold about 1.5% of a sample with around 130,000 clones, 65% to 80% of them seen once. What was sequenced was PBMCs. The receptors stem from a woman aged 18-29 years in good health and CMV-seronegative. The conserved cysteine and the conserved F or W are not part of the CDR3 here. Each record gives: D gene, J gene, V gene, CDR3 protein. A D gene is named only where the DNA matches it firmly.

d_call: TRBD2
j_call: TRBJ2-1
v_call: TRBV6-4
cdr3_aa: ASSRTSGSAYNEQF

d_call: .
j_call: TRBJ2-7
v_call: TRBV28
cdr3_aa: ASSSLQGQY

d_call: TRBD2
j_call: TRBJ2-5
v_call: TRBV30
cdr3_aa: AWSEGLARETQY

d_call: .
j_call: TRBJ1-1
v_call: TRBV15
cdr3_aa: ATSRSPQMRDTEAF

d_call: TRBD2
j_call: TRBJ2-1
v_call: TRBV2
cdr3_aa: ASSLLAGGNEQF

d_call: TRBD1
j_call: TRBJ1-2
v_call: TRBV4-2
cdr3_aa: ASSQIPQGQSGYT

d_call: TRBD2
j_call: TRBJ2-3
v_call: TRBV6-5
cdr3_aa: ASSYSGLAKADTQY

d_call: TRBD2
j_call: TRBJ2-4
v_call: TRBV5-1
cdr3_aa: ASSLISTSGRPGIQY

d_call: TRBD2
j_call: TRBJ2-7
v_call: TRBV5-1
cdr3_aa: ASTSAGGLHEQY

d_call: TRBD2
j_call: TRBJ2-1
v_call: TRBV6-5
cdr3_aa: ASGTSGRLNEQF